This T cell receptor (beta chain) was found in a study of T cells in Graves' hyperthyroidism and ophthalmopathy. Comment on this clonotype: The target antigen is unknown. A read error may produce the germline difference seen at one junction end.

General study results and limits: Stable hyperthyroidism and ophthalmopathy were separated using 13 V-J signatures.

Diagnoses rested on clinical symptoms, serum thyroxine and TRAb, thyroid ultrasound and orbital computed tomography. The PBMCs were sourced from fresh peripheral blood (around 9.3 ml). TCR beta CDR3 region amplification was performed from RNA transcripts. The TCR CDR3 first-round RT-PCR relied on the HTBI primer set. TCRdb re-called the multiplex PCR reads through MiXCR, storing one row per CDR3 protein. This sample has roughly 800,000 distinct CDR3 sequences, with 38% found just once. CDR3 size: 12 residues. Germline CDR1 and CDR2: DFQATT and SNEGSKA (reference sequence). Sequencing used blood. The rearrangement joins TRBV20-1 to TRBJ2-7; no definite D call. This TCR was sampled from a man between 18 and 29 years old with Graves' hyperthyroidism. The CDR3 sequence: CSASVRNYEHYF. CDR3 bases: TGCAGTGCTAGTGTGAGAAACTACGAGCACTACTTC.